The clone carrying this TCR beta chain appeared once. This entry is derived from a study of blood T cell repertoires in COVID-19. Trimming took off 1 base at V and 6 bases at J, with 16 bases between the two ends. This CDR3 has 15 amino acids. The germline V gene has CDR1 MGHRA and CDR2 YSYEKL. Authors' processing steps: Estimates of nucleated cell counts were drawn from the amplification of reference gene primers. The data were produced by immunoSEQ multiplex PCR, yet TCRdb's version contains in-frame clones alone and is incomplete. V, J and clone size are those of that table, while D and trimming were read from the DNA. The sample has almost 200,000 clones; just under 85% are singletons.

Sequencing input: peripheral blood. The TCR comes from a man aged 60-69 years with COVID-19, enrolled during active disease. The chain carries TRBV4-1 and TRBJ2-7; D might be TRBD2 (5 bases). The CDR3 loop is CASSQVGRRRVEQYF. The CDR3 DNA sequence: TGCGCCAGCAGCCAAGTCGGACGGAGGCGGGTCGAGCAGTACTTC.